The clone carrying this TCR beta chain has more than one count but fewer than ten. The data were obtained in a study of blood T cell repertoires in COVID-19. Study at large: The United States, Italy and Spain were the sources of the acute and convalescent COVID-19 samples. PBMCs, B-cell-depleted T cells, or T cells were the source of the cDNA or gDNA that made up the material.

Repertoires were generated with immunoSEQ multiplex PCR, while TCRdb's copy carries only in-frame clones and drops some. Of about 180,000 clones listed, roughly four fifths are singletons. The CDR3 covers 18 residues. CDR1 KGHDR and CDR2 SFDVKD come from the germline V gene. Unmatched junction bases numbered 10, after V lost 4 bases and J lost 0 bases. The V and J genes are TRBV24-1 and TRBJ2-2; 7 bases line up with TRBD1. Sequencing was done on a sample of peripheral blood. This receptor was taken from an older woman with COVID-19, enrolled during active disease. The CDR3 protein is CATSDSGTVNANTGELFF. The DNA of the CDR3 is TGTGCCACCAGTGACTCCGGGACAGTAAACGCGAACACCGGGGAGCTGTTTTTT.